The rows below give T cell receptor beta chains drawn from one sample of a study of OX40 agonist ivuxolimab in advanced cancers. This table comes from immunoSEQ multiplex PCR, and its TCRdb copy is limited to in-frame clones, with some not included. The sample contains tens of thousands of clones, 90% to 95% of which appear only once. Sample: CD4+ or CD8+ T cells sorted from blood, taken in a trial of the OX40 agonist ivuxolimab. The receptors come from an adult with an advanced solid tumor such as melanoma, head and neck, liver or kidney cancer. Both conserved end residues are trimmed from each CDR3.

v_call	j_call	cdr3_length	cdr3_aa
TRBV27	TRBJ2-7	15	ASSPGTGFGFPFEQY
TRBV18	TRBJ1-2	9	ASSQDYGYT
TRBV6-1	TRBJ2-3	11	ASSEGATDTQY
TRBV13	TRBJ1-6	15	ASSLGRASSYNSPLH
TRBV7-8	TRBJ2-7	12	ASSLERLSYEQY
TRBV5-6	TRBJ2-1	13	ASSSRDRNNNEQF
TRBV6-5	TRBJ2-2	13	ASTSSGGWAGELF
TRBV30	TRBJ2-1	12	AWRPGQNYNEQF
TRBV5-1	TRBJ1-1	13	ASSLGAGLNTEAF
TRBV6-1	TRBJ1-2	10	ASSDRVYGYT
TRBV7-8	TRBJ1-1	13	ASSSSGQMNTEAF
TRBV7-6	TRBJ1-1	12	ASSLVTGNTEAF
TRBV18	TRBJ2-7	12	ASSSGTGVYEQY
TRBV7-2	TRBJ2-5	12	ASSLSIFGQTQY
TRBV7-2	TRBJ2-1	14	ASSLAGTRAYNEQF
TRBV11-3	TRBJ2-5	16	ASSLSDRVQGYQETQY
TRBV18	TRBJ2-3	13	ASSTLGGGTDTQY
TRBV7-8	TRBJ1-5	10	ASSLQVQPQH